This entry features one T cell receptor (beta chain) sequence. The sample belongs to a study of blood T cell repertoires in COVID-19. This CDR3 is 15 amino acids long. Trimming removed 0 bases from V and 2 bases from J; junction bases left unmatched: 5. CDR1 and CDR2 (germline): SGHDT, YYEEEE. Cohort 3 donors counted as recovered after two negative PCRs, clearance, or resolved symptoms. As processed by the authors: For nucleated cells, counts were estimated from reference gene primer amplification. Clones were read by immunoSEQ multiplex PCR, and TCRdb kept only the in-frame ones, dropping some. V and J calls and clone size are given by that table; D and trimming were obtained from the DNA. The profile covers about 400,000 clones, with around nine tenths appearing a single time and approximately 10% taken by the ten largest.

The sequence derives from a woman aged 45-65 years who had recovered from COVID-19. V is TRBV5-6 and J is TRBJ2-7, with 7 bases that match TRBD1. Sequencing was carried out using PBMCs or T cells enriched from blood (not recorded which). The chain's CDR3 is CASSLAMGQTYEQYF. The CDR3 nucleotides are TGTGCCAGCAGCTTGGCCATGGGACAGACCTACGAGCAGTACTTC.